A single sample gave rise to the 8 T cell receptor beta chains below, sequenced in a study of cytomegalovirus exposure and HLA in healthy donors. PCR primers comprised 60 Vbeta and 13 Jbeta primers. The assay was immunoSEQ multiplex PCR, and TCRdb's table has in-frame clones only and misses some. Of 150,000 to 200,000 clones listed, 60% to 80% are singletons. The material sequenced was PBMCs. These TCRs come from a woman between 40 and 50 years old in good health and CMV-seropositive.

The chain carries TRBV6-6 and TRBJ1-5, with D tentatively TRBD1 (6 bases). V shed 6 bases and J shed 3 bases, with 12 bases lying between them. This CDR3 comprises 14 residues. The germline V gene has CDR1 MNHNY and CDR2 SVGAGI (reference sequence). The DNA of the CDR3 is TGTGCCAGCAGCCGGGGACAAGACAATCAGCCCCAGCATTTT. Its translation is CASSRGQDNQPQHF.

This chain links TRBV29-1 with TRBJ1-2; D is uncertain. The CDR3 length is 13 residues. Germline V lookup: CDR1 SQVTM, CDR2 ANQGSEA. The V gene lost 1 base and the J gene lost 4 bases, with 10 bases spanning the gap. The CDR3 bases are TGCAGCGTTGAAGGGGGAGGAGGCTATGGCTACACCTTC. This gives the protein CSVEGGGGYGYTF.

The rearrangement uses TRBV9 and TRBJ2-5; 11 nucleotides line up with TRBD1. This CDR3 has 17 amino acids. Trimming removed 4 bases from V and 4 bases from J; junction bases left unmatched: 12. From germline, CDR1 is SGDLS and CDR2 YYNGEE. CDR3 DNA: TGTGCCAGCAGCCCGACTCTGGGACAGGGGGGCCTAGAGACCCAGTACTTC. Encoded protein: CASSPTLGQGGLETQYF.

The chain carries TRBV29-1 and TRBJ1-2; 7 bases are shared with TRBD1. Unmatched junction bases numbered 3, after V lost 3 bases and J lost 2 bases. This CDR3 is built from 13 residues. CDR1 is SQVTM, CDR2 ANQGSEA, per germline. The CDR3 DNA is TGCAGCGTTGAGACAGGGTCAAACTATGGCTACACCTTC. Its translation is CSVETGSNYGYTF.

The V gene is TRBV10-3, the J gene TRBJ1-1, with TRBD1 identical over 7 bases. Germline CDR1 ENHRY, CDR2 SYGVKD. The V gene end was trimmed by 6 bases and the J gene end by 7 bases; junction bases not matched to a gene: 11. This CDR3 has 14 residues. Here the CDR3 reads CAISGTGEWNEAFF. The CDR3 DNA reads as TGTGCCATCAGCGGCACAGGGGAATGGAATGAAGCTTTCTTT.

Concerning this clone: This specimen includes other DNA sequences encoding the same CDR3. The chain carries TRBV2 and TRBJ1-2; unclear D gene. Germline values: CDR1 SNHLY, CDR2 FYNNEI. V was cut by 1 base and J by 0 bases, with 6 bases left in between. CDR3 size: 14 residues. CDR3 bases: TGTGCCAGCAGTGAAGGAGGGTCTAACTATGGCTACACCTTC. This gives the protein CASSEGGSNYGYTF.

The chain combines TRBV7-6 with TRBJ2-3; D gene unclear. V lost 5 bases to trimming and J lost 2 bases, with 20 bases between them. The CDR3 has 17 amino acids. The germline V gene has CDR1 SGHVS and CDR2 FNYEAQ. In nucleotides, the CDR3 is TGTGCCAGCAGCCCCTCCTGGGCAGGCAGTGCCACAGATACGCAGTATTTT. Its translation: CASSPSWAGSATDTQYF.

The chain has TRBV25-1 and TRBJ1-1, with D possibly matching TRBD1 (5 bases). There are 14 residues in the CDR3. In germline, CDR1 is MGHDK, CDR2 SYGVNS. The V and J ends lost 4 bases and 1 base respectively, with 10 bases between them. The CDR3 nucleotides are TGTGCCAGCAGTGGGCAGACAGCGAACACTGAAGCTTTCTTT. Translating gives CASSGQTANTEAFF.